The present TCR beta chain was sequenced within a study of T-cell reconstitution after alpha-beta-depleted transplantation in children. Study-level findings and limits: Several hundred expanded graft clones reportedly supplied alpha-beta T cells about two months after transplant. Newly produced T cells mostly provided counts and TCRbeta diversity after one year, as hyperexpanded clones declined.

This clonotype was detected only a few times. Its antigen is currently unknown. CDR1 and CDR2 from the germline V gene are SGHRS and YFSETQ. This CDR3 contains 14 residues. V was pared by 7 bases and J by 1 base, with 14 bases between. The library targeted TCRbeta and was prepared with unique molecular identifiers. TCRdb analysed the PCR reads with MiXCR anew, one entry per CDR3 protein. Of about 420,000 distinct CDR3 sequences listed, 15% to 20% are singletons. The chain joins TRBV5-1 to TRBJ1-1; weak D call: TRBD1 (5 bases). The clonotype originates from a boy in the first two years of life who had a stem cell transplant for Wiskott-Aldrich syndrome, so the T cells may come from the graft donor. The sample in question was PBMCs, mostly from graft donor cells, obtained 360 days after TCRalphabeta/CD19-depleted stem cell transplant. CDR3 in DNA: TGCGCCAGCTCTATGGGGGGGAAGAACACTGAAGCTTTCTTT. It codes for CASSMGGKNTEAFF.